This TCR beta chain was found in a study of T cells after yellow fever vaccination. The study, taken as a whole, reports: A limited proportion of clonotypes was detected within both the CD4 and CD8 compartments. Abundant clonotypes from the bulk population could get into FACS-sorted repertoires as contaminants.

As to this clonotype: Its antigen is unidentified.

The germline CDR1 and CDR2 sequences are LGHNA and YSLEER. The CDR3 is 11 amino acids. The ends were cut back, 3 bases at V and 5 bases at J, with 2 bases in the middle. From the 5' RACE reads, TCRdb called clonotypes with MiXCR, one entry per CDR3 protein. The data hold over 70,000 distinct CDR3 sequences, with approximately 7.5% observed a single time. This receptor was identified in a man aged 25-45 years who received the YFV17D yellow fever vaccine. The chain carries TRBV4-3 and TRBJ1-3, with D hard to call. Sequencing was performed on CD8+ T cells sorted from PBMCs, taken on the day of the yellow fever booster vaccination. CDR3 nucleotides: TGCGCCAGCAGCCAGAGAAACACCATATATTTT. It translates to CASSQRNTIYF.